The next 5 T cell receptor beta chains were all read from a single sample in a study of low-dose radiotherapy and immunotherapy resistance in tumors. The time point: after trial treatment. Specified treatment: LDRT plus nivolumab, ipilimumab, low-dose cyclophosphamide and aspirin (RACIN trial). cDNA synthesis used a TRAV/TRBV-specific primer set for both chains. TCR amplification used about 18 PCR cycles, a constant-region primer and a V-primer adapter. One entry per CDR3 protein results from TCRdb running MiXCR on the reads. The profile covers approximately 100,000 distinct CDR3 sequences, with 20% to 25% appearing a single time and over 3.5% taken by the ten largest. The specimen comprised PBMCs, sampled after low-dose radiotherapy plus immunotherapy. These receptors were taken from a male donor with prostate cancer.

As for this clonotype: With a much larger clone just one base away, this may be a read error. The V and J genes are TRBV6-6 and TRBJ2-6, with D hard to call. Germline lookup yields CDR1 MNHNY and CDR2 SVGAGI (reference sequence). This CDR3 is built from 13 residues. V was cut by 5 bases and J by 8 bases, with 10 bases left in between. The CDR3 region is CASSHRETNVLTF. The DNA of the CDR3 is TGTGCCAGCAGTCATAGGGAAACCAACGTCCTGACTTTC.

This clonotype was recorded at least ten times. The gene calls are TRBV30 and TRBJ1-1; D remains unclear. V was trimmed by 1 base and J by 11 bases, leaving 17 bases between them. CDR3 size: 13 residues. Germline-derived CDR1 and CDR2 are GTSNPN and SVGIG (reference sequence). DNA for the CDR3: TGTGCCTGGAGTGATAATCTCGGCGGGGAGGCTTTCTTT. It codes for CAWSDNLGGEAFF.

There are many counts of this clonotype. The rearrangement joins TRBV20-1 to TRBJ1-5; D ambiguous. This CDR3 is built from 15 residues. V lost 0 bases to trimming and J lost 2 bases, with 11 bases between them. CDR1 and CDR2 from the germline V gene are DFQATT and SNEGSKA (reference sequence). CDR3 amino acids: CSAREALGGNQPQHF. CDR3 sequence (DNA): TGCAGTGCTAGAGAGGCCCTGGGAGGCAATCAGCCCCAGCATTTT.

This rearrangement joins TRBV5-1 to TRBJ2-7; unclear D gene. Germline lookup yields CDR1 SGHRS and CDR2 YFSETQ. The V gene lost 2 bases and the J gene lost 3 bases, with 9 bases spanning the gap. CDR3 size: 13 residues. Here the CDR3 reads CASSLNAIYEQYF. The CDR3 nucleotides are TGCGCCAGCAGCTTAAATGCGATCTACGAGCAGTACTTC.

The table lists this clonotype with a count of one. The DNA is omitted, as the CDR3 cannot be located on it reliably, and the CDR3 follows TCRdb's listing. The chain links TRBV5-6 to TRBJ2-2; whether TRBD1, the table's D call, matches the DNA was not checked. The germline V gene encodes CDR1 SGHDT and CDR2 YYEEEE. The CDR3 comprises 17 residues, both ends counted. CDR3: CASSQIGQGATGELFFF.